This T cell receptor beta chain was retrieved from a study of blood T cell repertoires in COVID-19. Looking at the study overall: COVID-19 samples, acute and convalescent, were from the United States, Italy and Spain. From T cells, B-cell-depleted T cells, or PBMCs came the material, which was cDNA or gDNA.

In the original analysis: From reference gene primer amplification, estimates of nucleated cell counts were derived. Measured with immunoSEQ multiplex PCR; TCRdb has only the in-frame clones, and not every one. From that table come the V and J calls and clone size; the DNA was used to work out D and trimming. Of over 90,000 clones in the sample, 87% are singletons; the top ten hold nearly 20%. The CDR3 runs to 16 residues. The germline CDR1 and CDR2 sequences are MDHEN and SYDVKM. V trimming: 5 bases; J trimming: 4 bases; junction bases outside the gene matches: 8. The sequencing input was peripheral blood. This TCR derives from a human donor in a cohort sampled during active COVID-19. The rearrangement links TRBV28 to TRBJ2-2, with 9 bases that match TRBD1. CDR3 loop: CASSPMGQGVTGELFF. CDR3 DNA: TGTGCCAGCAGTCCCATGGGACAGGGAGTCACCGGGGAGCTGTTTTTT.